These 29 T cell receptor beta chains share one sample of origin, sequenced in a study of cytomegalovirus exposure and HLA in healthy donors. The study ran its PCR with 60 Vbeta and 13 Jbeta primers. Repertoires were generated with immunoSEQ multiplex PCR, while TCRdb's copy carries only in-frame clones and drops some. The sample shows 160,000 or so clones, around three quarters of them seen only once. Sequenced: PBMCs. Receptor source: a man aged 35 to 55 in good health and CMV-seronegative.

Remarks on this clone: One end of the junction fails to match germline, which may point to a read error. V is TRBV6-5 and J is TRBJ1-5; D may be TRBD1 (6 bases). The CDR3 loop spans 13 amino acids. CDR1 is MNHEY, CDR2 SVGAGI, per germline. DNA for the CDR3: TGTGCCAGCAGTGACAGGAGTCATCATCCCCAGCATTTT. Its protein product is CASSDRSHHPQHF.

This clone was seen more than once but under ten times. J is TRBJ2-7 and V is TRBV5-3; tentatively, D is TRBD1 (6 bases). TRBV5-3 is identified as an open reading frame with a role that is uncertain. The CDR3 totals 15 residues. V was clipped by 5 bases and J by 7 bases, with 22 bases between them. CDR3: CARRRPGHLRREQYF. The CDR3 bases are TGTGCCAGAAGGAGACCGGGACACCTCCGTAGGGAGCAGTACTTC.

A single count supports this clone. The genes are TRBV6-5 and TRBJ1-6, with 9 bases identical to TRBD1. The CDR3 has 15 amino acids. J was trimmed by 10 bases and V by 4 bases; bases with no gene match: 8. Germline lookup yields CDR1 MNHEY and CDR2 SVGAGI. This CDR3 reads CASSLGDRDVSPLHF. In DNA, the CDR3 is TGTGCCAGCAGTTTAGGGGACAGGGATGTCTCACCCCTCCACTTT.

The V and J genes are TRBV13 and TRBJ1-1; no clear D. The CDR3 totals 13 residues. Trimming stripped 6 bases from V and 0 bases from J, with 8 bases between. Germline CDR1 PRHDT, CDR2 FYEKMQ (reference sequence). The CDR3 loop is CASRNTVNTEAFF. CDR3 DNA sequence: TGTGCCAGCAGAAATACAGTGAACACTGAAGCTTTCTTT. The entire variable domain, with the rest obtained from reference TRBV13 and TRBJ1-1, is as follows: AAGVIQSPRHLIKEKRETATLKCYPIPRHDTVYWYQQGPGQDPQFLISFYEKMQSDKGSIPDRFSAQQFSDYHSELNMSSLELGDSALYFCASRNTVNTEAFFGQGTRLTVV.

This rearrangement joins TRBV19 to TRBJ2-3; D possibly corresponds to TRBD2 (6 bases). The germline V and J ends were trimmed by 7 bases and 6 bases, with 14 bases remaining between them. CDR3 length equals 13 residues. Germline V CDR1 and CDR2: LNHDA, SQIVND (reference sequence). The CDR3 loop is CASKTRTLDTQYF. CDR3 DNA: TGTGCCAGTAAGACTAGGACCCTTGATACGCAGTATTTT.

This clone was counted a few times. Germline is not matched at one junction end, which may reflect a read error. The chain employs TRBV6-5 and TRBJ2-1; 7 positions match TRBD2. CDR3 size: 15 residues. Germline V gene sequence: CDR1 MNHEY, CDR2 SVGAGI. CDR3 residues: CASRRRERIYDEQFF. Written as DNA, the CDR3 is TGTGCCAGCAGGCGGCGGGAGAGGATCTACGATGAGCAGTTCTTC.

The chain's CDR3 is CASSPIGGSGGNEQFF. DNA for the CDR3: TGTGCCAGCAGCCCGATAGGGGGGTCAGGGGGCAATGAGCAGTTCTTC. V gene TRBV7-3 combines with J gene TRBJ2-1; D perhaps matches TRBD1 (7 bases). There are 16 residues in the CDR3. V was trimmed by 5 bases and J by 6 bases, leaving 20 bases between them. The germline V gene encodes CDR1 SGHTA and CDR2 FQGTGA.

This chain connects TRBV18 to TRBJ1-1; TRBD1 aligns across 11 bases. The junction had 3 bases not matched to a gene; V was cut back by 2 bases and J by 1 base. CDR3 size: 16 residues. Germline V gene lookup returns CDR1 KGHSH and CDR2 LQKENI. In nucleotides, the CDR3 is TGTGCCAGCTCACCATACGGACAGGGGGCGAACACTGAAGCTTTCTTT. This translates into CASSPYGQGANTEAFF.

V and J are TRBV19 and TRBJ2-5, with D maybe TRBD2 (5 bases). V was trimmed by 3 bases and J by 9 bases, leaving 17 bases between them. This CDR3 spans 14 amino acids. Per germline, CDR1 LNHDA and CDR2 SQIVND (reference sequence). The CDR3 loop is CASSMSARYGAQYF. CDR3 in DNA: TGTGCCAGTAGTATGTCGGCCCGCTACGGGGCCCAGTACTTC.

The chain employs TRBV2 and TRBJ2-5; D possibly matches TRBD1 or TRBD2 (6 bases each). Germline V gives CDR1 SNHLY, CDR2 FYNNEI. V lost 6 bases and J lost 11, with 22 bases in between. CDR3 length: 14 amino acids. The CDR3 DNA is TGTGCCAGCAGGGAACAGGGAGGTATTCGGGAGCAGTACTTC. Translating gives CASREQGGIREQYF.

This clone was observed a few times. The chain joins TRBV19 to TRBJ2-7, with D possibly TRBD2 on 6 matching bases. V was shortened by 6 bases and J by 6 bases, with 18 bases between the two germline ends. Germline values: CDR1 LNHDA, CDR2 SQIVND (reference sequence). This CDR3 spans 14 amino acids. DNA for the CDR3: TGTGCCAGTAGGCGGGACCACCGATTTGTCGAGCAGTACTTC. Residues: CASRRDHRFVEQYF.

This clone came up once. J is TRBJ1-1 and V is TRBV7-8, with 7 positions matching TRBD1. The CDR3 length is 13 residues. Germline loops: CDR1 SGHVS, CDR2 FQNEAQ. J gave up 6 bases and V 4 bases, and 5 bases lay outside the gene matches. The CDR3 is CASSYRGAAEAFF. The CDR3 nucleotides read TGTGCCAGCAGCTACAGGGGAGCCGCTGAAGCTTTCTTT.

The chain employs TRBV29-1 and TRBJ2-1, with D unclear. CDR1 is SQVTM and CDR2 is ANQGSEA in the germline V gene. The CDR3 consists of 13 residues. V was clipped by 4 bases and J by 2 bases, with 9 bases between them. The CDR3, as DNA: TGCAGCGTTGGGTCAGGAACCTACAATGAGCAGTTCTTC. It yields the protein CSVGSGTYNEQFF.

V is TRBV15 and J is TRBJ2-1; TRBD2 matches 8 bases. Trimming removed 2 bases from V and 8 bases from J; junction bases left unmatched: 8. The CDR3 has 15 amino acids. Germline V gene lookup returns CDR1 LNHNV and CDR2 YYDKDF (reference sequence). CDR3 DNA sequence: TGTGCCACCAGCAGAACAGCGGGAGAGGGAGATGAGCAGTTCTTC. It encodes CATSRTAGEGDEQFF. The full variable domain, with the rest looked up from reference TRBV15 and TRBJ2-1, is DAMVIQNPRYQVTQFGKPVTLSCSQTLNHNVMYWYQQKSSQAPKLLFHYYDKDFNNEADTPDNFQSRRPNTSFCFLDIRSPGLGDTAMYLCATSRTAGEGDEQFFGPGTRLTVL.

V and J are TRBV7-2 and TRBJ2-3; weak D call: TRBD2 (6 bases). The CDR3 length is 15 residues. CDR1 is SGHTA and CDR2 is FQGNSA in the germline V gene. Trimming took off 5 bases at V and 3 bases at J, with 15 bases between the two ends. CDR3 in DNA: TGTGCCAGCAGCCTCCGGGGGTCCCGGACAGATACGCAGTATTTT. Translation: CASSLRGSRTDTQYF.

The chain recombines TRBV2 with TRBJ1-2, with D possibly TRBD1 on 5 matching bases. The CDR3 spans 14 residues. V lost 2 bases and J 2 bases, leaving 9 bases between the germline ends. The germline V gene encodes CDR1 SNHLY and CDR2 FYNNEI. The CDR3, as DNA: TGTGCCAGCAGTGAATCGGGGGACAACTATGGCTACACCTTC. As protein: CASSESGDNYGYTF.

This clone appeared a few times. The chain links TRBV7-6 to TRBJ2-7; the D gene is possibly TRBD2 (6 bases). The length of the CDR3 is 11 residues. CDR1 and CDR2 (germline): SGHVS, FNYEAQ. V shed 5 bases and J shed 9 bases, with 11 bases lying between them. CDR3: CASSPGTRQYF. DNA of the CDR3: TGTGCCAGCAGCCCCGGGACTCGGCAGTACTTC.

This chain uses TRBV5-1 with TRBJ2-2; 12 bases map to TRBD2. Losses at the gene ends were 0 bases for V and 5 bases for J; bases not matched to a gene: 5. Germline V gene lookup returns CDR1 SGHRS and CDR2 YFSETQ. The CDR3 covers 17 residues. The CDR3 DNA follows: TGCGCCAGCAGCTTGGTACTAGCGGGAGGACCTACCGGGGAGCTGTTTTTT. Translating gives CASSLVLAGGPTGELFF.

The chain carries TRBV30 and TRBJ1-2; D is perhaps TRBD1 (5 bases). V was cut by 4 bases and J by 7 bases, with 19 bases left in between. Germline V gene sequence: CDR1 GTSNPN, CDR2 SVGIG (reference sequence). This CDR3 is 14 amino acids long. The CDR3 loop reads CAWKVEGILGGYTF. Written as DNA, the CDR3 is TGTGCCTGGAAAGTGGAGGGGATTTTGGGTGGCTACACCTTC.

The genes are TRBV29-1 and TRBJ1-1; D gene unclear. In germline, CDR1 is SQVTM, CDR2 ANQGSEA. The CDR3 consists of 12 residues. The V gene lost 4 bases and the J gene lost 2 bases, with 8 bases spanning the gap. The DNA for the CDR3 is TGCAGCGTTGCCACGAGCAACACTGAAGCTTTCTTT. It codes for CSVATSNTEAFF.

V gene TRBV11-2 combines with J gene TRBJ2-7; weak D call: TRBD1 (6 bases). Germline V lookup: CDR1 SGHAT, CDR2 FQNNGV. V was cut by 1 base and J by 5 bases, with 15 bases left in between. CDR3 size: 15 residues. This CDR3 reads CASSLVGQGKNEQYF. The CDR3 DNA reads TGTGCCAGCAGCTTAGTGGGCCAGGGGAAGAACGAGCAGTACTTC.

This rearrangement joins TRBV29-1 to TRBJ2-7; TRBD2 matches at 9 bases. V trimming: 4 bases; J trimming: 3 bases; junction bases outside the gene matches: 4. The CDR3 extends over 13 amino acids. Germline V gives CDR1 SQVTM, CDR2 ANQGSEA. The CDR3 sequence is CSVVPSGVYEQYF. The CDR3 nucleotides are TGCAGCGTTGTTCCTAGCGGGGTCTACGAGCAGTACTTC.

This clone was picked up one time. The chain's CDR3 is CAIRQTSGSSYNEQFF. CDR3 bases: TGTGCCATCAGACAGACTAGCGGGAGCTCCTACAATGAGCAGTTCTTC. This chain uses TRBV10-3 with TRBJ2-1; TRBD2 agrees at 12 bases. Looked up from germline, CDR1 is ENHRY and CDR2 is SYGVKD. The CDR3 spans 16 residues. V was pared by 6 bases and J by 0 bases, with 3 bases of the junction left unmatched.

The V and J genes are TRBV7-2 and TRBJ2-2, with D perhaps matching TRBD1 (6 bases). Trimming removed 4 bases from V and 0 bases from J, with 9 bases in between. Germline values: CDR1 SGHTA, CDR2 FQGNSA. This CDR3 has 15 amino acids. CDR3 sequence reads: CASSSGTPNTGELFF. The CDR3 DNA reads as TGTGCCAGCAGCTCCGGGACACCGAACACCGGGGAGCTGTTTTTT.

V usage is TRBV9 and J usage is TRBJ2-1; the match to TRBD2 covers 11 bases. Germline CDR1 reads SGDLS; CDR2 reads YYNGEE. The junction had 3 bases not matched to a gene; V was cut back by 0 bases and J by 4 bases. CDR3 length: 16 residues. The CDR3 sequence is CASSVVAGGTYNEQFF. The CDR3 region has the DNA TGTGCCAGCAGCGTAGTAGCGGGAGGGACTTACAATGAGCAGTTCTTC.

The rearrangement links TRBV2 to TRBJ1-5; D unresolved. Germline V gives CDR1 SNHLY, CDR2 FYNNEI. V dropped 7 bases and J dropped 4 bases, with 20 bases sitting between them. The CDR3 spans 16 residues. The CDR3 spells CASNRGLSGGNQPQHF. The CDR3 region has the DNA TGTGCCAGCAATAGAGGTCTATCCGGTGGAAATCAGCCCCAGCATTTT.

This chain connects TRBV7-9 to TRBJ1-1; D gene ambiguous. The V end lost 1 base, the J end lost 5 bases, and 14 bases lay between the germline ends. There are 15 residues in the CDR3. Germline V gene lookup returns CDR1 SEHNR and CDR2 FQNEAQ (reference sequence). CDR3 amino acids: CASSLGGSYGTEAFF. The CDR3 DNA reads as TGTGCCAGCAGCTTAGGAGGCTCCTATGGGACTGAAGCTTTCTTT.

V is TRBV30 and J is TRBJ1-2, with a weak D call TRBD1 (5 bases). The CDR3 has 13 amino acids. Germline V CDR1 and CDR2: GTSNPN, SVGIG (reference sequence). The V end was cut by 0 bases, the J end by 7 bases, with 12 bases between. CDR3 amino acids: CAWSVIRVGGYTF. The CDR3 DNA reads as TGTGCCTGGAGTGTGATCAGGGTGGGTGGCTACACCTTC.

Regarding this clone: Mismatch with germline at one junction end may stem from a read error. This sample includes further DNA sequences coding for the same CDR3. CDR3 residues: CASSAGVGTEAFF. The CDR3 region has the DNA TGTGCCAGCAGCGCGGGGGTGGGTACTGAAGCCTTCTTT. This chain uses TRBV6-4 with TRBJ1-1; TRBD1 is a possible D gene (5 bases). CDR3 length: 13 amino acids. CDR1 and CDR2 from the germline V gene are MRHNA and SNTAGT.